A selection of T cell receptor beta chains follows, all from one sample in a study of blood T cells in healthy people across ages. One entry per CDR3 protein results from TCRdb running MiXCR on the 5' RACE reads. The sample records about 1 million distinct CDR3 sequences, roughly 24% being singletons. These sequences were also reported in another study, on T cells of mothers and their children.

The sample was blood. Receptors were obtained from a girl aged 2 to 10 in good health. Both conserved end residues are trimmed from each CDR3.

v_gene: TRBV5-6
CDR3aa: ASSLGLAGFTDTQY

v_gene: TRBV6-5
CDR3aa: ASRRRPRGHEQF

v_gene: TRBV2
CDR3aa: ASSEVKGSGELF

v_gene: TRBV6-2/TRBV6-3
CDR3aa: ASILPRGDSNFGGYT

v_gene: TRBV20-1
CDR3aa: SAPTGSGQETQY

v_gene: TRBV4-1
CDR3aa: ASSQGGTSGYNEQF

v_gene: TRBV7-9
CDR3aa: ASSFPTLLATSYNEQF

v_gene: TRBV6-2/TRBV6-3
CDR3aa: ASSYGQNEQY

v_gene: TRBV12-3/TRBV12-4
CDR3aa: ASSLRFGAGEETQY

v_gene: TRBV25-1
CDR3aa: ASSEYLRGEQY

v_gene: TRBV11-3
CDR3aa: ASSLQPSGETQY

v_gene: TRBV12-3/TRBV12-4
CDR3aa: ASSLGGTSTDMQY

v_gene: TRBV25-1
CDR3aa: ASSASDRGYYEQY

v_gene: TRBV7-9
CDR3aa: ASSLASSAGYT